The 25 T cell receptor beta chains listed next were all sequenced from one sample in a study of T cell responses to AZD1222 COVID-19 vaccine (dated by TCRdb to about 2021). Taken with the paper, the label for time point translates to: baseline before first vaccination. Receptors were amplified or captured by the immunoSEQ multiplex PCR assay. Held by TCRdb, this immuneACCESS table contains in-frame sequences only and omits some clones. Under half of the omission traces to an unresolved V gene where checked; the cause of the rest is unknown. This sample holds 100,000 to 120,000 clones; roughly four fifths were observed only once. In total, the top ten clones hold roughly 5% of the sample. Sequences were derived from peripheral blood, sampled on day 0 of AZD1222 vaccination. These receptors were taken from an adult in good health.

The chain joins TRBV5-1 to TRBJ2-2; perhaps TRBD2 as D (6 bases). The CDR3 is made up of 14 amino acids. The germline gives CDR1 SGHRS, CDR2 YFSETQ. Trimming cost V 0 bases and J 17 bases, with 20 bases left between them. CDR3 amino acids: CASSLVAEPGTPFF. The DNA for the CDR3 is TGCGCCAGCAGCTTGGTCGCGGAACCGGGGACTCCTTTTTTT.

The V and J genes are TRBV6-2 or TRBV6-3 and TRBJ2-1, with TRBD2 matching 11 bases. The V segment lost 6 bases and the J segment 0 bases; nucleotides outside the gene matches: 10. Germline V gives CDR1 MNHEY, CDR2 SVGEGT. This CDR3 region has 18 residues. The CDR3 nucleotides are TGTGCCAGCAGCCGCACTAGCGGGAGCCCCCACTCCTACAATGAGCAGTTCTTC. It encodes CASSRTSGSPHSYNEQFF.

This chain connects TRBV29-1 to TRBJ2-1; 14 bases are a match to TRBD2. This CDR3 has 15 residues. V was clipped by 5 bases and J by 4 bases; unmatched bases: 4. Germline V gene lookup returns CDR1 SQVTM and CDR2 ANQGSEA. In DNA form, the CDR3 reads TGCAGCGTTCGGGGACTAGCGGGAGTATACAATGAGCAGTTCTTC. It codes for CSVRGLAGVYNEQFF.

CDR3 sequence: CASSFDLASYEQYF. CDR3 nucleotides: TGTGCCAGCAGTTTCGACCTCGCCTCCTACGAGCAGTACTTC. The V call is TRBV28, the J call TRBJ2-7; D unclear. The CDR3 runs to 14 residues. Per germline, CDR1 MDHEN and CDR2 SYDVKM. V gave up 3 bases and J gave up 0 bases, with 9 bases separating them.

This clone is a singleton in its sample. This sequence joins TRBV10-2 and TRBJ1-6; 8 positions match TRBD1. This CDR3 region has 16 residues. CDR1 and CDR2 from the germline V gene are WSHSY and SAAADI. Trimming cost V 6 bases and J 7 bases; bases outside gene matches: 11. For the CDR3, the DNA is TGCGCCAGCAGCCCCCGGACCAGGGGGCGAAATTCACCCCTCCACTTT. This codes for CASSPRTRGRNSPLHF.

V and J are TRBV19 and TRBJ2-1; 9 positions match TRBD2. CDR1 is LNHDA and CDR2 is SQIVND in the germline V gene (reference sequence). V shed 3 bases, J shed 3 bases, and the junction held 6 bases outside the gene matches. The CDR3 extends over 16 amino acids. CDR3 sequence (DNA): TGTGCCAGTAGTATGTCTAGCGGGGACCTCTACAATGAGCAGTTCTTC. The encoded protein is CASSMSSGDLYNEQFF.

The rearrangement uses TRBV7-2 and TRBJ1-1, with D possibly TRBD1 on 6 matching bases. The CDR3 contains 14 residues. The germline gives CDR1 SGHTA, CDR2 FQGNSA. Trimming stripped 1 base from V and 1 base from J, with 7 bases between. The CDR3 here is CASSLGTANTEAFF. DNA for the CDR3: TGTGCCAGCAGCTTAGGGACAGCGAACACTGAAGCTTTCTTT.

This clone was seen just once. The V gene is TRBV6-5, the J gene TRBJ2-1; no clear D. The CDR3 sequence is 15 residues long. CDR1 is MNHEY, CDR2 SVGAGI, per germline. Trimming pared 6 bases from V and 0 bases from J, leaving 12 bases between. The DNA of the CDR3 is TGTGCCAGCAGAGGCACGTTGACCTCCTACAATGAGCAGTTCTTC. It codes for CASRGTLTSYNEQFF.

The rearrangement uses TRBV5-4 and TRBJ2-3; 14 nucleotides agree with TRBD2. Germline CDR1 is SGHNT and CDR2 is YYREEE (reference sequence). V dropped 5 bases and J dropped 2; count of bases not matched to a gene: 7. CDR3 length: 17 amino acids. For the CDR3, the DNA is TGTGCCAGCAGGACCCGGACTAGCGGGGGGTCCACAGATACGCAGTATTTT. Protein product: CASRTRTSGGSTDTQYF.

This clone appeared once. The gene calls are TRBV19 and TRBJ2-1; the D gene could be TRBD1 or TRBD2 (7 bases each). Germline CDR1 reads LNHDA; CDR2 reads SQIVND (reference sequence). The CDR3 runs 16 residues. V lost 4 bases, J lost 1 base, and 14 bases lay in between. The CDR3 spells CASSRGRGGSYNEQFF. Here the CDR3 DNA reads TGTGCCAGTAGTAGGGGCAGGGGGGGGTCCTACAATGAGCAGTTCTTC.

V usage is TRBV7-9 and J usage is TRBJ2-5; 8 nucleotides line up with TRBD2. Unmatched junction bases numbered 7, after V lost 5 bases and J lost 5 bases. CDR3 length: 14 residues. The germline CDR1 and CDR2 sequences are SEHNR and FQNEAQ (reference sequence). The DNA for the CDR3 is TGTGCCAGCAGCCCCGGGGGGGCGTGGGAGACCCAGTACTTC. This gives the protein CASSPGGAWETQYF.

The CDR3, as DNA: TGTGCCAGCAGGATCCTCACGGCGAACACTGAAGCTTTCTTT. Its translation is CASRILTANTEAFF. The chain employs TRBV6-6 and TRBJ1-1, with D uncertain. Between the trimmed V and J ends, which lost 6 bases and 1 base, there was a span of 12 bases. CDR3 length: 14 residues. Germline V gene sequence: CDR1 MNHNY, CDR2 SVGAGI (reference sequence).

V usage is TRBV6-5 and J usage is TRBJ1-1; 11 bases align to TRBD1. The CDR3 spans 15 residues. Germline V gene lookup returns CDR1 MNHEY and CDR2 SVGAGI. With 4 bases clipped from V and 5 bases from J, the junction kept 6 bases outside the gene matches. CDR3 residues: CASSSGGQGGTEAFF. CDR3 DNA: TGTGCCAGCAGTTCTGGGGGACAGGGGGGAACTGAAGCTTTCTTT.

The chain carries TRBV24-1 and TRBJ1-5; D gene ambiguous. CDR1 and CDR2 from the germline V gene are KGHDR and SFDVKD. The CDR3 has 15 residues. Trimming pared 4 bases from V and 0 bases from J, leaving 9 bases between. The CDR3 nucleotides read TGTGCCACCAGTGAAGGTCGGTATAGCAATCAGCCCCAGCATTTT. Residues: CATSEGRYSNQPQHF.

This sequence joins TRBV28 and TRBJ2-6; possibly TRBD1 or TRBD2 for D (5 bases each). V was trimmed by 6 bases and J by 0 bases, leaving 12 bases between them. The CDR3 is 16 residues long. The germline V gene encodes CDR1 MDHEN and CDR2 SYDVKM. CDR3 amino acids: CASSGDGISGANVLTF. DNA for the CDR3: TGTGCCAGCAGCGGGGACGGCATCTCTGGGGCCAACGTCCTGACTTTC.

The J gene is TRBJ2-6, the V gene TRBV27; no definite D call. Trimming removed 8 bases at V and 3 bases at J, with 5 bases between. Looked up from germline, CDR1 is MNHEY and CDR2 is SMNVEV (reference sequence). The CDR3 extends over 12 amino acids. The CDR3 loop reads CASGFGANVLTF. As DNA, the CDR3 is TGTGCCAGCGGATTTGGGGCCAACGTCCTGACTTTC.

The rearrangement joins TRBV28 to TRBJ1-1; possible D gene TRBD1, 6 bases. Germline V gene sequence: CDR1 MDHEN, CDR2 SYDVKM. The length of the CDR3 is 15 residues. V was pared by 5 bases and J by 4 bases, with 17 bases between. CDR3: CASSPRRGAGTEAFF. The CDR3 region has the DNA TGTGCCAGCAGTCCGCGACGGGGGGCCGGCACTGAAGCTTTCTTT.

This clone was detected once. This chain connects TRBV6-5 to TRBJ2-7; 8 nucleotides align to TRBD1. The germline V gene has CDR1 MNHEY and CDR2 SVGAGI. V dropped 0 bases and J dropped 3; count of bases not matched to a gene: 4. The CDR3 spans 15 residues. CDR3 residues: CASSYSGTGDYEQYF. The DNA for the CDR3 is TGTGCCAGCAGTTACTCCGGGACAGGCGACTACGAGCAGTACTTC.

This chain connects TRBV9 to TRBJ2-7; D gene ambiguous. CDR3 length: 14 residues. With 0 bases removed from V and 7 bases from J, the gap between germline ends came to 14 bases. Germline-derived CDR1 and CDR2 are SGDLS and YYNGEE. In nucleotides, the CDR3 is TGTGCCAGCAGCGTAGAGTTGGATGGGGTTGAGCAGTACTTC. Residues: CASSVELDGVEQYF.

The chain couples TRBV5-1 to TRBJ2-7, with D perhaps TRBD1 or TRBD2 (5 bases each). The CDR3 is made up of 15 amino acids. The germline V and J ends were trimmed by 3 bases and 0 bases, with 13 bases remaining between them. Germline CDR1 reads SGHRS; CDR2 reads YFSETQ. The CDR3 sequence is CASSSGTQYSYEQYF. CDR3 nucleotides: TGCGCCAGCAGCTCAGGGACGCAGTACTCCTACGAGCAGTACTTC.

The chain is built from TRBV5-1 and TRBJ2-1; D possibly corresponds to TRBD1 (6 bases). V lost 5 bases, J lost 13 bases, and 22 bases lay in between. The CDR3 length is 14 residues. Germline-derived CDR1 and CDR2 are SGHRS and YFSETQ. The CDR3 loop reads CASSYNNMGADQFF. The CDR3 DNA reads TGCGCCAGCAGTTATAACAACATGGGGGCGGACCAGTTCTTC.

This rearrangement joins TRBV13 to TRBJ1-2; D gene ambiguous. This CDR3 is built from 15 residues. The germline V gene has CDR1 PRHDT and CDR2 FYEKMQ (reference sequence). V was pared by 1 base and J by 0 bases, with 9 bases between. CDR3 loop: CASSLAGETNYGYTF. CDR3 coding DNA: TGTGCCAGCAGCTTAGCCGGGGAGACTAACTATGGCTACACCTTC.

V gene TRBV11-3 combines with J gene TRBJ2-6, with D possibly TRBD1 on 6 matching bases. V dropped 6 bases and J dropped 2 bases, with 14 bases sitting between them. The CDR3 extends over 16 amino acids. The germline V gene encodes CDR1 SGHNT and CDR2 YENEEA. CDR3 residues: CASSPQGNTGANVLTF. The DNA for the CDR3 is TGTGCCAGCAGTCCACAGGGAAATACTGGGGCCAACGTCCTGACTTTC.

The chain employs TRBV5-1 and TRBJ1-6; unclear D gene. V lost 0 bases and J lost 4, with 11 bases in between. Germline V lookup: CDR1 SGHRS, CDR2 YFSETQ. The CDR3 has 16 amino acids. CDR3 region: CASSLGVQNYNSPLHF. The CDR3 nucleotides read TGCGCCAGCAGCTTGGGGGTCCAGAATTATAATTCACCCCTCCACTTT.

The rearrangement links TRBV28 to TRBJ2-7, with 8 bases that match TRBD1. The CDR3 is 14 amino acids. After removal of 8 bases from V and 6 bases from J, the junction contained 12 bases not matched to a gene. Germline CDR1 MDHEN, CDR2 SYDVKM. CDR3 residues: CASLETGASFEQYF. The CDR3 DNA sequence: TGTGCCAGCCTCGAGACAGGGGCCTCTTTCGAGCAGTACTTC.